This paragraph reports one TCR beta chain. This record belongs to a study of control samples from healthy donors and cancer patients. Assay: immunoSEQ multiplex PCR; the TCRdb copy retains only in-frame clones and omits some. The profile shows around 83,000 clones, 90% to 95% of them singletons. The source of this sequence is a middle-aged woman with lung cancer. The sequencing input was PBMCs.

DNA for the CDR3: TGTGCCAGCAGCAACAGGGGCGGGGGCCCCGCCCCCTACGAGCAGTACTTC. Translation gives CASSNRGGGPAPYEQYF. This chain joins TRBV21-1 and TRBJ2-7; the table's D gene call, TRBD2, was not cross checked with the DNA. TRBV21-1 is a pseudogene locus. CDR3 length: 17 residues.